This T cell receptor beta chain was obtained from a study of T cells in Graves' hyperthyroidism and ophthalmopathy. This CDR3 contains 15 residues. Germline V lookup: CDR1 SGHRS, CDR2 YFSETQ. The trim removed 0 bases at V and 7 bases at J, leaving 7 bases unmatched. This clonotype was counted a few times. What it binds is not known. Diagnostic decisions used clinical symptoms, serum thyroxine and TRAb, thyroid ultrasound and orbital computed tomography. The blood sample was taken at first hyperthyroidism diagnosis, before any ophthalmopathy symptoms. The study, taken as a whole, reports: Among clonotypes expanded in thyroid above 0.001, most were also found in blood.

It was RNA transcripts that yielded the amplified TCR beta CDR3 regions. In the first-round RT-PCR of the TCR CDR3, the HTBI primer set was used. TCRdb fed the multiplex PCR reads into MiXCR, producing one record per CDR3 protein. The sample records about 770,000 distinct CDR3 sequences, under 20% being singletons. The sample taken for sequencing was blood. This chain uses TRBV5-1 with TRBJ2-5, with 9 bases aligning to TRBD1. The TCR comes from a woman aged 45-65 years with Graves' hyperthyroidism that later progressed to Graves' ophthalmopathy. CDR3 coding DNA: TGCGCCAGCAGCTTGGAACAGGGGGCGTTAGGGACCCAGTACTTC. Translation: CASSLEQGALGTQYF.